The entry below gives a single TCR beta chain sequence along with its context. The sample belongs to a study of shared clonotypes between healthy human individuals. CDR3 size: 16 residues. Method: immunoSEQ multiplex PCR; TCRdb's copy keeps in-frame clones and lacks some. The data show around 2.5 million clones, over 85% seen once. Sequencing was performed on naive CD4+ T cells from PBMCs. Subset in this sample: CD45RA+ positively selected. This clonotype originated in a man younger than 35 in good health. Some clones in this sample may be carry-over from other donors' samples. The V gene is TRBV21-1, the J gene TRBJ2-2; whether TRBD2, the table's D call, matches the DNA was not checked. TRBV21-1 is reported as a pseudogene. The CDR3 loop is CASSMGWGRAFGELFF. In DNA, the CDR3 is TGTGCCAGCAGCATGGGCTGGGGGAGGGCTTTCGGGGAGCTGTTTTTT.